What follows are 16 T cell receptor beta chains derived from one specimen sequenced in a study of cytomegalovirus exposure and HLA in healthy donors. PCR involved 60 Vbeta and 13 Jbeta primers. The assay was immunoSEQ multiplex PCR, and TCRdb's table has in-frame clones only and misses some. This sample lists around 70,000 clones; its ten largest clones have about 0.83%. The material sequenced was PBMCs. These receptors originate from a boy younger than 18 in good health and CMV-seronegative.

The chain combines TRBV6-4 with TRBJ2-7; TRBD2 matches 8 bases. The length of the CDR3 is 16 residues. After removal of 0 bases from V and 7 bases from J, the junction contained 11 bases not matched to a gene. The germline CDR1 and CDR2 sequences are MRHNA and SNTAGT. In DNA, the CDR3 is TGTGCCAGCAGTGACTCTCCGGGGGGGCCCGTAGGAGAGCAGTACTTC. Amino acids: CASSDSPGGPVGEQYF.

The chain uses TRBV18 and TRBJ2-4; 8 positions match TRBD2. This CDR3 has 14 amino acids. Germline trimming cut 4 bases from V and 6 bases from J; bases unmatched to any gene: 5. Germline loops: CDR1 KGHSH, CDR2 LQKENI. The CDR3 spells CASSQRERGNIQYF. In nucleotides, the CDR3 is TGTGCCAGCTCACAGCGGGAGAGGGGAAACATTCAGTACTTC.

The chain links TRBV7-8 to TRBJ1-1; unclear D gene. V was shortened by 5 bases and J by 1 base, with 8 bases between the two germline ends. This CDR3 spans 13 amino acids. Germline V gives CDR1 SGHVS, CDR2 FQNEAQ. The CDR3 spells CASSQNRNTEAFF. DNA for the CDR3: TGTGCCAGCAGCCAAAACAGGAACACTGAAGCTTTCTTT.

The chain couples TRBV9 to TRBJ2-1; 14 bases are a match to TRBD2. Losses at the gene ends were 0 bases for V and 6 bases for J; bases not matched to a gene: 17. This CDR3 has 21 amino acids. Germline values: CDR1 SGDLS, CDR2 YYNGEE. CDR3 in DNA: TGTGCCAGCAGCGTAGTGGCCCCCCCTCCGGGACTAGCGGGAGTGGGCAATGAGCAGTTCTTC. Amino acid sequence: CASSVVAPPPGLAGVGNEQFF.

CDR3 protein: CASSPNGGTLMNTEAFF. The CDR3 coding sequence is TGTGCCAGCTCACCAAACGGCGGGACCTTGATGAACACTGAAGCTTTCTTT. This chain joins TRBV18 and TRBJ1-1; D may be TRBD1 (5 bases). Germline loops: CDR1 KGHSH, CDR2 LQKENI. The CDR3 totals 17 residues. The V and J ends lost 2 bases and 0 bases respectively, with 16 bases between them.

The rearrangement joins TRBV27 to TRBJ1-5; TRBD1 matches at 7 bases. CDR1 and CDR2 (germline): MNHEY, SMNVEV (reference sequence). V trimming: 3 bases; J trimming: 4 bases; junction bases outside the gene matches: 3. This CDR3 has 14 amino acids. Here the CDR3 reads CASSFRGSNQPQHF. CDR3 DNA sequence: TGTGCCAGCAGTTTCAGGGGGAGTAATCAGCCCCAGCATTTT.

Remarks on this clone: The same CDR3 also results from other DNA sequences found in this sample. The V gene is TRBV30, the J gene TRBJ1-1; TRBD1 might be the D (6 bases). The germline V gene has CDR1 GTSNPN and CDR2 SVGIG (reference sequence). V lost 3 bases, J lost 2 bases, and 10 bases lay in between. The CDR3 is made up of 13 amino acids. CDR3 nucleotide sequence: TGTGCCTGGAGAGAGACAGGTAACACTGAAGCTTTCTTT. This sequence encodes CAWRETGNTEAFF.

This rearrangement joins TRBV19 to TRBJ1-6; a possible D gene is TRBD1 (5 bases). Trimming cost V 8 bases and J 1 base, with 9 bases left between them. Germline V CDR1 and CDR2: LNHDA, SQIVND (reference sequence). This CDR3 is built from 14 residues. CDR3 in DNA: TGTGCCAGTTGCGGGGGGTCCTATAATTCACCCCTCCACTTT. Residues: CASCGGSYNSPLHF. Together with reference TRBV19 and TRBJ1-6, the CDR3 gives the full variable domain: DGGITQSPKYLFRKEGQNVTLSCEQNLNHDAMYWYRQDPGQGLRLIYYSQIVNDFQKGDIAEGYSVSREKKESFPLTVTSAQKNPTAFYLCASCGGSYNSPLHFGNGTRLTVT.

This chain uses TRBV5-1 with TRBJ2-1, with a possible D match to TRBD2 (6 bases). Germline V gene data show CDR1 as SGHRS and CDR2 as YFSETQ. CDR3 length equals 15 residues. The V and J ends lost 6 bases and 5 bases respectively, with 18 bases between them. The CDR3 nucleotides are TGCGCCAGCAACGAGGGGACTTCAGCCGACAATGAGCAGTTCTTC. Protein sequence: CASNEGTSADNEQFF.

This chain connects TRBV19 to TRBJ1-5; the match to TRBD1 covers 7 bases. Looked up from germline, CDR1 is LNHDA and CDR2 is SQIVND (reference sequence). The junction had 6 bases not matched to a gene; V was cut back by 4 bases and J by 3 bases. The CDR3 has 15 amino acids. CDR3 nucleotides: TGTGCCAGTAGTACCCGGGACAGCCTCAATCAGCCCCAGCATTTT. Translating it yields CASSTRDSLNQPQHF.

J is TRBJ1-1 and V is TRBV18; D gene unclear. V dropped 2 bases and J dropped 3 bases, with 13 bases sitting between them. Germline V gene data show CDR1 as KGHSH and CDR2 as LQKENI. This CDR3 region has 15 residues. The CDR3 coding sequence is TGTGCCAGCTCACCAAATTGGAATCAGGACACTGAAGCTTTCTTT. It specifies CASSPNWNQDTEAFF.

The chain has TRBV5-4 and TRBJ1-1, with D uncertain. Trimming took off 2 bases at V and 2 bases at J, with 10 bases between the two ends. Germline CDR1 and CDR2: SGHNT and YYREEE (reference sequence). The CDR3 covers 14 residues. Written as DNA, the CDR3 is TGTGCCAGCAGCTTCAGTAATATTAACACTGAAGCTTTCTTT. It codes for CASSFSNINTEAFF.

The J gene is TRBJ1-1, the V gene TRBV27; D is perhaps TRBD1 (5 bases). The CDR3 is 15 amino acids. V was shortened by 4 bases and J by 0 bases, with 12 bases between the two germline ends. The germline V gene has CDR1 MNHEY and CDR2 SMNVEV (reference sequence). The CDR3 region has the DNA TGTGCCAGCAGTTGGGGGAGGGATTTGAACACTGAAGCTTTCTTT. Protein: CASSWGRDLNTEAFF.

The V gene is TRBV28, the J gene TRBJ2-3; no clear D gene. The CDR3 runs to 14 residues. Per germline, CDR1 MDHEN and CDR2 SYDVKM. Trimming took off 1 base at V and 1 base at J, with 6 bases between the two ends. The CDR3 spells CASSLSLRTDTQYF. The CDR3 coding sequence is TGTGCCAGCAGTTTATCTCTCCGCACAGATACGCAGTATTTT.

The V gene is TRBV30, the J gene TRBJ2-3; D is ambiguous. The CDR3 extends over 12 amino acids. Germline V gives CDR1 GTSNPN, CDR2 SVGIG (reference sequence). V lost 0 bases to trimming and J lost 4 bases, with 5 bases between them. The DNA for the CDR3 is TGTGCCTGGAGTGTTAGTTCAGATACGCAGTATTTT. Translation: CAWSVSSDTQYF.

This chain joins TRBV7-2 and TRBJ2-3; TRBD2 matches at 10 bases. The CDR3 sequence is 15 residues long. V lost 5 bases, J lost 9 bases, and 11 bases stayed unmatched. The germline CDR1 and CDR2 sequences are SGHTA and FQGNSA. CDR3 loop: CASSPESGRAVTQYF. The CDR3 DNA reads TGTGCCAGCAGCCCAGAGAGCGGGAGGGCCGTCACGCAGTATTTT.